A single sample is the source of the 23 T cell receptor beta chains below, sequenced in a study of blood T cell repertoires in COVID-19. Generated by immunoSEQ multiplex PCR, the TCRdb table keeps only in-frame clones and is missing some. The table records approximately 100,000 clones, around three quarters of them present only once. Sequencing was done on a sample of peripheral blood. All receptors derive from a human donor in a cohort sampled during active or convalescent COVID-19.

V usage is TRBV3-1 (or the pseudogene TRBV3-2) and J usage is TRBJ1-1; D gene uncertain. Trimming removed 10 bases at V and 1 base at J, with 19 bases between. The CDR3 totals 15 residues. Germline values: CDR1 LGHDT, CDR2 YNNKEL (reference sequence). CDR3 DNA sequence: TGTGCCATCCAAGGTGTGGAGTCAAAGAACACTGAAGCTTTCTTT. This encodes CAIQGVESKNTEAFF.

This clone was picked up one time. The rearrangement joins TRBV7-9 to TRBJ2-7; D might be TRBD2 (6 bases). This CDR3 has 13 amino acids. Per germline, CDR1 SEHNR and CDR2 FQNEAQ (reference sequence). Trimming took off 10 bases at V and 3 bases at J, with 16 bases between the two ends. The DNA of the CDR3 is TGTGCCATCCCCGGGACTGTCGGCTACGAGCAGTACTTC. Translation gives CAIPGTVGYEQYF.

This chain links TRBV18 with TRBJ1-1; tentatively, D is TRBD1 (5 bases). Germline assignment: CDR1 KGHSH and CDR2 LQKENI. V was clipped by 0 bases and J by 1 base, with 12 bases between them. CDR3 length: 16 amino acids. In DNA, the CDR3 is TGTGCCAGCTCACCACCCCAGGGTTTCAGGAACACTGAAGCTTTCTTT. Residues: CASSPPQGFRNTEAFF.

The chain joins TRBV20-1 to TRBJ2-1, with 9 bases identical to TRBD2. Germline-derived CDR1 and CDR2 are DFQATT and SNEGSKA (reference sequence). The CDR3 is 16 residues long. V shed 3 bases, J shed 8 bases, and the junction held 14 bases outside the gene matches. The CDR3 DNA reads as TGCAGTGCTAGTGGTCTAGCGGGGCCCCCTGGGGATGAGCAGTTCTTC. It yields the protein CSASGLAGPPGDEQFF.

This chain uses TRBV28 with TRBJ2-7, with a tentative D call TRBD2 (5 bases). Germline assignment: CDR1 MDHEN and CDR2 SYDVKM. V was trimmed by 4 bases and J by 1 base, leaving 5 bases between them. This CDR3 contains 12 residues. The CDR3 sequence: CASSSGSYEQYF. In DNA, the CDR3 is TGTGCCAGCAGTTCGGGATCCTACGAGCAGTACTTC.

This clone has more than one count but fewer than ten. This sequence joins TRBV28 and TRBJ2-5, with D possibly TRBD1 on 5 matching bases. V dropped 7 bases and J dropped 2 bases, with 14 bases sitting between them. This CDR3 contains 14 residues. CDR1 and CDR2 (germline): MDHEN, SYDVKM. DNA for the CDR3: TGTGCCAGCACCGTAGGGGTCGGGCAAGAGACCCAGTACTTC. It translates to CASTVGVGQETQYF.

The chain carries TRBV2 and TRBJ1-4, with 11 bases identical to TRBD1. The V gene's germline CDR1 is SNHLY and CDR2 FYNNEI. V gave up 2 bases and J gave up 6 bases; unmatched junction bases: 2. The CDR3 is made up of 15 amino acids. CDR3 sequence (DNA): TGTGCCAGCAGTGAATGGACAGGGGGCGATGAAAAACTGTTTTTT. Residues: CASSEWTGGDEKLFF.

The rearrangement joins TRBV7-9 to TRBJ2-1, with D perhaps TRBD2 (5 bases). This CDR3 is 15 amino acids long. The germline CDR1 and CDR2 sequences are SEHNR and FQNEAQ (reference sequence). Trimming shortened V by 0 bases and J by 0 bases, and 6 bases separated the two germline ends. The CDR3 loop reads CASSLATSSYNEQFF. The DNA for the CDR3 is TGTGCCAGCAGCTTAGCAACTAGCTCCTACAATGAGCAGTTCTTC.

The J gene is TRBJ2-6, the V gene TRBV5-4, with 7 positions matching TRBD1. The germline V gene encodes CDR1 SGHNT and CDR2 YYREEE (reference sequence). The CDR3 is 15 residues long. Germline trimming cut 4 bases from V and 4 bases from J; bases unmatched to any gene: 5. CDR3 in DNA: TGTGCCAGCAGCGACAGGGTTGCCGGGGCCAACGTCCTGACTTTC. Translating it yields CASSDRVAGANVLTF. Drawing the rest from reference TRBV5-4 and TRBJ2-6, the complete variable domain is ETGVTQSPTHLIKTRGQQVTLRCSSQSGHNTVSWYQQALGQGPQFIFQYYREEENGRGNFPPRFSGLQFPNYSSELNVNALELDDSALYLCASSDRVAGANVLTFGAGSRLTVL.

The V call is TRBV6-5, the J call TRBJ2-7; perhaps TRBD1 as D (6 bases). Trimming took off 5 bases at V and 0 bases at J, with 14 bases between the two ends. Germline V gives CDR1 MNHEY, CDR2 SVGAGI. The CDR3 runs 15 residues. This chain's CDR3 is CASSPRGFSSYEQYF. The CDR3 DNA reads TGTGCCAGCAGTCCGAGGGGGTTCAGCTCCTACGAGCAGTACTTC.

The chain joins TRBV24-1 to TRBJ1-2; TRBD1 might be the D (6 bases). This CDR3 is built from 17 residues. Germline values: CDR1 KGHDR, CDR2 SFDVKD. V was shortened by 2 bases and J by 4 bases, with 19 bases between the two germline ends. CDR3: CATSDYSPGQGIYGYTF. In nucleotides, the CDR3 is TGTGCCACCAGTGATTACTCCCCGGGTCAGGGGATCTATGGCTACACCTTC.

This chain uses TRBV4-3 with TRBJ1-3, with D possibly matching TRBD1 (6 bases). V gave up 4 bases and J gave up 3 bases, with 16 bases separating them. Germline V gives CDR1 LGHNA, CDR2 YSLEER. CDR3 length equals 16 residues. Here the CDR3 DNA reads TGCGCCAGCAGCCCAGGGGATACTGGGTATGGAAACACCATATATTTT. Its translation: CASSPGDTGYGNTIYF.

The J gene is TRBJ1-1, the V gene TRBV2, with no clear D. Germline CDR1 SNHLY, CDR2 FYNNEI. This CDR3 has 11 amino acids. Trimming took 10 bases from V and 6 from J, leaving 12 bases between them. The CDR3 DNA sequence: TGTGCCACCCCCGAGAGGGCTGAAGCTTTCTTT. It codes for CATPERAEAFF.

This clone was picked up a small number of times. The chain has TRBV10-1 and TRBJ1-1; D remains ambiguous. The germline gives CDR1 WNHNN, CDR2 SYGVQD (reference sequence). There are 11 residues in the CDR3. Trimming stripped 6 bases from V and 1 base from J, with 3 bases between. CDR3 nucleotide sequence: TGCGCCAGCAGCCAGAACACTGAAGCTTTCTTT. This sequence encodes CASSQNTEAFF.

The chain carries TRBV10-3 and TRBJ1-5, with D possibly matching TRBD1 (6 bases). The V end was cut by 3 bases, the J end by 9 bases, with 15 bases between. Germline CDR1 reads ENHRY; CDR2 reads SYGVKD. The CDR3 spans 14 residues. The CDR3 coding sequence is TGTGCCATCAGTGAACTGGACAGCTTTGGGCCCCAGCATTTT. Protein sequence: CAISELDSFGPQHF.

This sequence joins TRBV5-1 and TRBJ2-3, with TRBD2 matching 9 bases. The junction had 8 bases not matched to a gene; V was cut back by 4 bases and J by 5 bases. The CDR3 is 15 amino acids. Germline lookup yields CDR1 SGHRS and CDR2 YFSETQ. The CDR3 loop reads CASSPGLAGGDTQYF. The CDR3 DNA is TGCGCCAGCAGCCCGGGACTAGCCGGTGGAGATACGCAGTATTTT.

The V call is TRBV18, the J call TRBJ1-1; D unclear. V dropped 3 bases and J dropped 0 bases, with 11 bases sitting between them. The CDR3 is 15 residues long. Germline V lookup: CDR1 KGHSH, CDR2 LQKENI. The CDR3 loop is CASSPIPGLNTEAFF. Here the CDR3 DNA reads TGTGCCAGCTCACCTATCCCGGGATTGAACACTGAAGCTTTCTTT.

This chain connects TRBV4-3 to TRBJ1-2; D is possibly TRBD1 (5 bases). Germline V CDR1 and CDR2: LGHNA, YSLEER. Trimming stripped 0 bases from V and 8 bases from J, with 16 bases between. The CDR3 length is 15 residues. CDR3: CASSQERRRGLGYTF. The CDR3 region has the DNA TGCGCCAGCAGCCAAGAAAGGAGGAGGGGATTGGGCTACACCTTC.

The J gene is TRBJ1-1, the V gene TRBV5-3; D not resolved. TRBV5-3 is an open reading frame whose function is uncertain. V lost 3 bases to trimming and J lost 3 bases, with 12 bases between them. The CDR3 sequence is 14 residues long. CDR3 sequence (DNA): TGTGCCAGAAGCTGCCCTACTTCTGACACTGAAGCTTTCTTT. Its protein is CARSCPTSDTEAFF.

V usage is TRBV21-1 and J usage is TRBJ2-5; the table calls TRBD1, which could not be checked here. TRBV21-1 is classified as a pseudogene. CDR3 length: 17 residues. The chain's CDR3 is CASSLRDRKGAGETQYF. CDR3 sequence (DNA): TGTGCCAGCAGCCTCCGGGACAGGAAGGGGGCTGGGGAGACCCAGTACTTC.

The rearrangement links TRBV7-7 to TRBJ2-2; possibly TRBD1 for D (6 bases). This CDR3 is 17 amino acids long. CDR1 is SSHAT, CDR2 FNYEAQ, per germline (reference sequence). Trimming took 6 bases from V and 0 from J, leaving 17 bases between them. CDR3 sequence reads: CASSGTTGQPNTGELFF. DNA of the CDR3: TGTGCCAGCAGTGGAACCACAGGGCAACCGAACACCGGGGAGCTGTTTTTT.

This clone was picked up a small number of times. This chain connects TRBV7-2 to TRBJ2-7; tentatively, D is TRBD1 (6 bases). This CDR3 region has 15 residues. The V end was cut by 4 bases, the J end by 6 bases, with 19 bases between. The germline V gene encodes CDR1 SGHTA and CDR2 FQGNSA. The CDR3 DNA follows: TGTGCCAGCAGCTCACGGGACAAGGGGATCCGCGAGCAGTACTTC. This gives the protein CASSSRDKGIREQYF.

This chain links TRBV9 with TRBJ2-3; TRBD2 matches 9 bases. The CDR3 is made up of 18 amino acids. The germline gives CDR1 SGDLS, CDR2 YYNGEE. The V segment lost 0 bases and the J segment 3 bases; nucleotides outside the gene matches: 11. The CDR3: CASSVATSSGMRTDTQYF. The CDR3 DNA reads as TGTGCCAGCAGCGTAGCTACGTCTAGCGGGATGAGAACAGATACGCAGTATTTT. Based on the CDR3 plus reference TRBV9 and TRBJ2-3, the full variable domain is DSGVTQTPKHLITATGQRVTLRCSPRSGDLSVYWYQQSLDQGLQFLIQYYNGEERAKGNILERFSAQQFPDLHSELNLSSLELGDSALYFCASSVATSSGMRTDTQYFGPGTRLTVL.